A selection of T cell receptor beta chains follows, all from one sample in a study of blood T cells in healthy people across ages. TCRdb reprocessed the 5' RACE reads with MiXCR, giving one entry per CDR3 protein. Altogether around 800,000 distinct CDR3 sequences are present, about 26% being singletons, with the ten largest covering 3%. The sample also formed part of further work on T cells of mothers and their children.

The sequencing sample was made of blood. The receptor set was obtained from a boy aged 10-17 years in good health. CDR3s leave out the opening cysteine and the closing phenylalanine or tryptophan. The D gene is left open where the match is weak. Clone size is stated in some rows and not others, as once, few, many or a class when expanded.

D,V,size,J,CDR3
NA,TRBV11-2,NA,NA,ASSLDQAIQETQY
NA,TRBV14,NA,TRBJ2-5,ASSQDHSAAGTQY
NA,TRBV30,NA,TRBJ2-1,AWSFGLNEQF
TRBD1,TRBV2,NA,TRBJ1-4,ASMDRVWEKLF
NA,TRBV5-1,NA,TRBJ1-2,ASLNGGYT
NA,TRBV5-1,few,TRBJ1-5,ASSFEGNQPQH
NA,TRBV28,few,TRBJ2-7,ASSLGSLSSYEQY
NA,TRBV30,few,TRBJ1-1,AWSVTQGNTEAF
NA,TRBV9,few,TRBJ1-3,ASSAQGAPRNTIY
TRBD1,TRBV4-2,NA,TRBJ1-4,ASSRTGTGLEKLF
NA,TRBV28,NA,TRBJ2-5,ASSLVAPGKTQY
NA,TRBV6-1,few,TRBJ2-5,ASRETVQETQY
NA,TRBV3-1,NA,NA,ASSQDPAGHYNEQF
NA,TRBV28,NA,TRBJ1-5,ASSLISFGARGQRERQPQH
TRBD1,TRBV28,NA,TRBJ1-2,ASSSSDRVIGYT
TRBD1,TRBV5-5,few,TRBJ2-7,ASSLVPTGTGAYEQY
NA,TRBV7-2,NA,TRBJ1-2,ASSRGGYYGYT
NA,TRBV6-2/TRBV6-3,NA,TRBJ2-7,ASSFGAGTHPYEQY
TRBD1,TRBV29-1,NA,TRBJ1-2,SVVGQGTAGYT
NA,TRBV4-2,NA,TRBJ1-4,ASSQDWGLKLF
NA,TRBV6-5,NA,TRBJ1-6,ASGIGISSYNSPLH
TRBD2,TRBV6-1,NA,TRBJ2-1,ASRGLAGYEQF
TRBD1,TRBV9,NA,TRBJ2-3,ASSVYQGADTQY
NA,TRBV20-1,NA,NA,SASYDNEQF
NA,TRBV7-6,few,NA,ASRPSVLSYEQY